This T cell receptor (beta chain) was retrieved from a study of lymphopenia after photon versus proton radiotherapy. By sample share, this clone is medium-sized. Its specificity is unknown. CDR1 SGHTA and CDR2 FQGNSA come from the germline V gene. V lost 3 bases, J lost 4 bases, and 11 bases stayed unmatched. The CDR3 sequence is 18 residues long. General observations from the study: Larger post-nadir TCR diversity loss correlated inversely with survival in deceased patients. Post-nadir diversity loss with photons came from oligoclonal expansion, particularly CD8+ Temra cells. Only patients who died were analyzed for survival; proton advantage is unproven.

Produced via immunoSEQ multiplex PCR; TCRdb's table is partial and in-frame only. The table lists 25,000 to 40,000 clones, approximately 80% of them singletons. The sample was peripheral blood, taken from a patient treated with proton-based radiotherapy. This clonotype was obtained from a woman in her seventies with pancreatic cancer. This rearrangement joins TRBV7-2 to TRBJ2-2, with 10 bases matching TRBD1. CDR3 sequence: CASSFKSGQGVLTGELFF. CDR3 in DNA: TGTGCCAGCAGCTTCAAGTCTGGACAGGGGGTTCTCACCGGGGAGCTGTTTTTT. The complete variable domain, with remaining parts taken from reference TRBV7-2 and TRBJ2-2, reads GAGVSQSPSNKVTEKGKDVELRCDPISGHTALYWYRQSLGQGLEFLIYFQGNSAPDKSGLPSDRFSAERTGGSVSTLTIQRTQQEDSAVYLCASSFKSGQGVLTGELFFGEGSRLTVL.